A single sample gave rise to the 9 T cell receptor beta chains below, sequenced in a study of blood T cell repertoires in COVID-19. The method was immunoSEQ multiplex PCR; TCRdb's version includes in-frame clones alone and lacks a portion of them. The sample lists 120,000 or so clones; approximately 67% were seen once. The sequencing sample was made of peripheral blood. These receptors were collected from a woman aged 55-75 years with acute or convalescent COVID-19.

V is TRBV29-1 and J is TRBJ1-2; no reliable D call. Germline lookup yields CDR1 SQVTM and CDR2 ANQGSEA. This CDR3 comprises 11 residues. The V end was cut by 6 bases, the J end by 8 bases, with 13 bases between. CDR3 DNA sequence: TGCAGCGTCTACCCCTATAACGGCTACACCTTC. This encodes CSVYPYNGYTF.

The chain employs TRBV19 and TRBJ2-2, with D tentatively TRBD1 (5 bases). CDR1 and CDR2 (germline): LNHDA, SQIVND (reference sequence). Trimming pared 4 bases from V and 5 bases from J, leaving 14 bases between. The CDR3 spans 15 residues. CDR3 nucleotide sequence: TGTGCCAGTAGTACACGGGTTAGGGGAACCGGGGAGCTGTTTTTT. This encodes CASSTRVRGTGELFF.

The J gene is TRBJ2-4, the V gene TRBV19; 8 bases are a match to TRBD1. The CDR3 runs to 13 residues. Germline assignment: CDR1 LNHDA and CDR2 SQIVND (reference sequence). J lost 6 bases, V lost 3 bases, and 1 base had no gene match. CDR3 amino acids: CASSIDRGNIQYF. CDR3 nucleotides: TGTGCCAGTAGTATTGACAGGGGAAACATTCAGTACTTC.

This chain uses TRBV9 with TRBJ1-3, with 8 bases aligning to TRBD1. In germline, CDR1 is SGDLS, CDR2 YYNGEE. The V and J ends lost 4 bases and 0 bases, in that order; junction bases with no gene match: 3. The CDR3 length is 15 residues. The CDR3 here is CASSQTGASGNTIYF. As DNA, the CDR3 is TGTGCCAGCAGCCAGACAGGGGCCTCTGGAAACACCATATATTTT.

This clone has only one observation. This chain joins TRBV5-1 and TRBJ1-2; TRBD1 is a possible D gene (5 bases). In germline, CDR1 is SGHRS, CDR2 YFSETQ. The V and J ends lost 2 bases and 6 bases respectively, with 11 bases between them. The CDR3 is 13 residues long. CDR3 DNA: TGCGCCAGCAGCTTTGGGACTACCCATGGCTACACCTTC. Translated: CASSFGTTHGYTF. The whole variable domain, filled in from reference TRBV5-1 and TRBJ1-2, reads KAGVTQTPRYLIKTRGQQVTLSCSPISGHRSVSWYQQTPGQGLQFLFEYFSETQRNKGNFPGRFSGRQFSNSRSEMNVSTLELGDSALYLCASSFGTTHGYTFGSGTRLTVV.

This clone was counted between two and nine times. The V and J genes are TRBV7-8 and TRBJ2-7, with 7 bases matching TRBD1. Germline V lookup: CDR1 SGHVS, CDR2 FQNEAQ. The V and J ends lost 4 bases and 2 bases, in that order; junction bases with no gene match: 11. The CDR3 length is 16 residues. The CDR3 here is CASSSEGGTAAYEQYF. The CDR3 coding sequence is TGTGCCAGCAGCTCCGAGGGTGGGACAGCCGCCTACGAGCAGTACTTC.

The chain is built from TRBV12-3 or TRBV12-4 and TRBJ1-2; tentatively, D is TRBD1 (6 bases). The V and J ends lost 5 bases and 8 bases respectively, with 12 bases between them. CDR3 length: 12 residues. The CDR3, as DNA: TGTGCCAGCAGTCTGGACAGACAAGGCTACACCTTC. As protein: CASSLDRQGYTF.

This clone was seen a handful of times. The V and J genes are TRBV9 and TRBJ2-1, with TRBD2 matching over 7 bases. The V segment lost 4 bases and the J segment 10 bases; nucleotides outside the gene matches: 8. CDR1 and CDR2 (germline): SGDLS, YYNGEE. The CDR3 extends over 13 amino acids. CDR3 sequence: CASSPVNGGEQFF. The CDR3 DNA reads TGTGCCAGCAGCCCAGTAAACGGGGGGGAGCAGTTCTTC.

This clone was recorded a few times. CDR3 amino acids: CASSSGQGNHEQYF. CDR3 DNA: TGTGCCAGCAGTTCGGGGCAGGGGAATCACGAGCAGTACTTC. The chain is built from TRBV7-9 and TRBJ2-7; D possibly corresponds to TRBD1 (6 bases). V dropped 6 bases and J dropped 5 bases, with 17 bases sitting between them. The CDR3 is 14 residues long. CDR1 is SEHNR, CDR2 FQNEAQ, per germline (reference sequence).